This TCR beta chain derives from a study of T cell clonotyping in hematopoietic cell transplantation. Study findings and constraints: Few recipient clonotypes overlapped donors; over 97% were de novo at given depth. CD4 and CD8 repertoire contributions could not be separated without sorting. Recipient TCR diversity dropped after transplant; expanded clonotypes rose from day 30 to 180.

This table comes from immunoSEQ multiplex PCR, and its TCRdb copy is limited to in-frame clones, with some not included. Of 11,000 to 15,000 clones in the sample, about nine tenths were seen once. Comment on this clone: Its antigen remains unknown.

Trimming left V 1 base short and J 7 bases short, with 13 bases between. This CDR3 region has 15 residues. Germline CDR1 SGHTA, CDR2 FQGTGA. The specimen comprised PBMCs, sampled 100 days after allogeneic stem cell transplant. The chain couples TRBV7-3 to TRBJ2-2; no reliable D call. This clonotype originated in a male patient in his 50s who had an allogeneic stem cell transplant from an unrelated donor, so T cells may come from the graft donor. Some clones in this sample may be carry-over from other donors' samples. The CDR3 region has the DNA TGTGCCAGCAGCTTAAATTCGCCCCCGAACGGGGAGCTGTTTTTT. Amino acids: CASSLNSPPNGELFF.